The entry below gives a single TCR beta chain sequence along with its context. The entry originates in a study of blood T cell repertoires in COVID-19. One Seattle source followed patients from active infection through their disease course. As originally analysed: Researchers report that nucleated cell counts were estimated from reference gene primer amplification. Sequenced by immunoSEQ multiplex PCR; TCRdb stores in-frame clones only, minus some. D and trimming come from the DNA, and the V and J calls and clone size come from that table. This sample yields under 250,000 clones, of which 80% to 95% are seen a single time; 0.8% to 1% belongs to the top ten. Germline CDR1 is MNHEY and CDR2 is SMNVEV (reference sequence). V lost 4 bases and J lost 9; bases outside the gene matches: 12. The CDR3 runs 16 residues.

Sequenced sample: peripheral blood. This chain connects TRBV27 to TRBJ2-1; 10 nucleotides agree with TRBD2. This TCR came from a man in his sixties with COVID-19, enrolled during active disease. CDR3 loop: CASSSLSGGPLSEQFF. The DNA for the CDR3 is TGTGCCAGCAGTTCTCTTAGCGGGGGGCCTCTCAGTGAGCAGTTCTTC.